The 24 T cell receptor beta chains in this list originate from one sample, sequenced in a study of radiation and T cells in renal cell carcinoma. The treatment here: treatment-naive control, cytoreductive nephrectomy. TCRdb's table, derived via immunoSEQ multiplex PCR, lists solely in-frame clones and lacks some. The sample records 13,000 or so clones, around 60% being singletons. Here the sequenced sample was tumor tissue, taken from a patient whose treatment was nephrectomy without radiotherapy. These TCRs come from a man aged 50-59 years with renal cell carcinoma.

This clone was counted between two and nine times. The rearrangement joins TRBV9 to TRBJ1-4; D is unresolved. CDR1 is SGDLS and CDR2 is YYNGEE in the germline V gene. The CDR3 has 14 residues. V gave up 3 bases and J gave up 5 bases, with 11 bases separating them. The CDR3, as DNA: TGTGCCAGCAGCGAAGGGCCGGGGAATGAAAAACTGTTTTTT. Translation: CASSEGPGNEKLFF.

A few counts support this clone. The rearrangement links TRBV18 to TRBJ1-1, with 7 positions matching TRBD1. Germline lookup yields CDR1 KGHSH and CDR2 LQKENI. V was clipped by 3 bases and J by 1 base; unmatched bases: 8. CDR3 length: 16 amino acids. The CDR3 is CASSPLPGQANTEAFF. CDR3 DNA sequence: TGTGCCAGCTCACCCCTTCCCGGACAGGCGAACACTGAAGCTTTCTTT.

The rearrangement links TRBV30 to TRBJ1-2, with D possibly TRBD1 on 5 matching bases. CDR3 size: 14 residues. Germline V gives CDR1 GTSNPN, CDR2 SVGIG (reference sequence). Trimming took off 1 base at V and 1 base at J, with 10 bases between the two ends. DNA for the CDR3: TGTGCCTGGAGTGCCGTCAGGGTTAACTATGGCTACACCTTC. This encodes CAWSAVRVNYGYTF.

The chain joins TRBV9 to TRBJ2-1, with TRBD2 matching 8 bases. Germline V gives CDR1 SGDLS, CDR2 YYNGEE. V lost 4 bases and J lost 5; bases outside the gene matches: 14. The CDR3 extends over 17 amino acids. This CDR3 reads CASSLRTSRHENNEQFF. The CDR3 nucleotides read TGTGCCAGCAGCCTCCGGACTAGCAGACACGAAAACAATGAGCAGTTCTTC.

The chain is built from TRBV5-1 and TRBJ1-4, with a tentative D call TRBD1 (6 bases). Germline values: CDR1 SGHRS, CDR2 YFSETQ. CDR3 size: 16 residues. Trimming left V 4 bases short and J 3 bases short, with 16 bases between. CDR3 coding DNA: TGCGCCAGCAGCCTCCGACAGGCGTCCCCTAATGAAAAACTGTTTTTT. Protein product: CASSLRQASPNEKLFF.

This clone occurred a few times. The chain links TRBV5-5 to TRBJ2-7; D may correspond to TRBD1 or TRBD2 (5 bases each). The V end lost 4 bases, the J end lost 5 bases, and 13 bases lay between the germline ends. The CDR3 loop spans 13 amino acids. Looked up from germline, CDR1 is SGHKS and CDR2 is YYEKEE (reference sequence). The CDR3, as DNA: TGTGCCAGCAGCGGGACCCCCGGCCACGAGCAGTACTTC. Protein product: CASSGTPGHEQYF.

This chain uses TRBV25-1 with TRBJ1-1, with 7 nucleotides matching TRBD1. The junction had 8 bases not matched to a gene; V was cut back by 9 bases and J by 4 bases. The CDR3 totals 13 residues. The germline gives CDR1 MGHDK, CDR2 SYGVNS. CDR3: CASYDRVATEAFF. CDR3 nucleotide sequence: TGTGCCAGTTACGACAGGGTGGCCACTGAAGCTTTCTTT.

The chain joins TRBV7-8 to TRBJ1-3; D ambiguous. The V end was cut by 3 bases, the J end by 4 bases, with 4 bases between. Germline CDR1 reads SGHVS; CDR2 reads FQNEAQ. There are 12 residues in the CDR3. Here the CDR3 reads CASSLDGNTIYF. For the CDR3, the DNA is TGTGCCAGCAGCTTGGACGGAAACACCATATATTTT.

J is TRBJ1-5 and V is TRBV21-1. TRBV21-1 is listed as a pseudogene. The CDR3 totals 15 residues. The CDR3 coding sequence is TGTGCCAGCAGCCACCAAATCGCCCGTACCCAGCCCCAGCATTTT. Protein: CASSHQIARTQPQHF.

The rearrangement links TRBV2 to TRBJ1-5, with D maybe TRBD1 (6 bases). CDR1 and CDR2 (germline): SNHLY, FYNNEI. The V end lost 5 bases, the J end lost 6 bases, and 14 bases lay between the germline ends. This CDR3 has 14 amino acids. The CDR3 region has the DNA TGTGCCAGCAGTTTCGACAGGCGGGGTCAGCCCCAGCATTTT. Protein sequence: CASSFDRRGQPQHF.

The V and J genes are TRBV25-1 and TRBJ2-1, with 10 bases matching TRBD1. CDR3 length equals 14 residues. V dropped 8 bases and J dropped 4; count of bases not matched to a gene: 5. Per germline, CDR1 MGHDK and CDR2 SYGVNS. The CDR3 nucleotides read TGTGCCAGCGCGGGACAGGGGACGTACAATGAGCAGTTCTTC. This encodes CASAGQGTYNEQFF.

J is TRBJ2-7 and V is TRBV2; D unresolved. Trimming stripped 8 bases from V and 2 bases from J, with 13 bases between. The CDR3 consists of 13 residues. Per germline, CDR1 SNHLY and CDR2 FYNNEI. CDR3 in amino acids: CASHDPATYEQYF. The CDR3 bases are TGTGCCAGCCACGACCCCGCCACCTACGAGCAGTACTTC.

The chain links TRBV14 to TRBJ2-3; 9 bases fit TRBD1. The V segment lost 1 base and the J segment 4 bases; nucleotides outside the gene matches: 3. The germline gives CDR1 SGHDN, CDR2 FVKESK. This CDR3 spans 15 amino acids. The CDR3 bases are TGTGCCAGCAGCCAAGCTGGGACAGGGTCAGATACGCAGTATTTT. Amino acids: CASSQAGTGSDTQYF. Drawing the rest from reference TRBV14 and TRBJ2-3, the complete variable domain is EAGVTQFPSHSVIEKGQTVTLRCDPISGHDNLYWYRRVMGKEIKFLLHFVKESKQDESGMPNNRFLAERTGGTYSTLKVQPAELEDSGVYFCASSQAGTGSDTQYFGPGTRLTVL.

Comments on this clone: The same CDR3 also results from other DNA sequences found in this sample. The chain recombines TRBV6-5 with TRBJ1-5, with D unclear. Deletions cut 0 bases from V and 2 bases from J, with 8 bases between. The CDR3 has 15 amino acids. Germline CDR1 and CDR2: MNHEY and SVGAGI. CDR3 amino acids: CASSYSEGGNQPQHF. In DNA, the CDR3 is TGTGCCAGCAGTTACTCGGAGGGTGGCAATCAGCCCCAGCATTTT.

The V call is TRBV12-5, the J call TRBJ1-1; D remains ambiguous. The CDR3 totals 15 residues. Trimming cost V 4 bases and J 2 bases, with 14 bases left between them. Germline V gene lookup returns CDR1 LGHNT and CDR2 FRNRAP. The CDR3 bases are TGTGCTAGTGGTTGGGGAGGACTCAGAAACACTGAAGCTTTCTTT. Its protein product is CASGWGGLRNTEAFF.

The rearrangement uses TRBV6-4 and TRBJ2-4; D might be TRBD2 (6 bases). Germline values: CDR1 MRHNA, CDR2 SNTAGT. The CDR3 is 14 residues long. The V end was cut by 3 bases, the J end by 8 bases, with 14 bases between. CDR3 protein: CASSEGGEGDIQYF. In nucleotides, the CDR3 is TGTGCCAGCAGTGAAGGAGGGGAAGGGGACATTCAGTACTTC.

This clone occurred a few times. The chain is built from TRBV19 and TRBJ1-3, with TRBD1 as a possible D gene (5 bases). The germline V and J ends were trimmed by 4 bases and 0 bases, with 13 bases remaining between them. The CDR3 totals 16 residues. CDR1 LNHDA and CDR2 SQIVND come from the germline V gene (reference sequence). CDR3 residues: CASSTGTPSSGNTIYF. The CDR3 DNA reads as TGTGCCAGTAGTACTGGGACGCCGAGCTCTGGAAACACCATATATTTT. The full variable domain, rest sourced from reference TRBV19 and TRBJ1-3, is DGGITQSPKYLFRKEGQNVTLSCEQNLNHDAMYWYRQDPGQGLRLIYYSQIVNDFQKGDIAEGYSVSREKKESFPLTVTSAQKNPTAFYLCASSTGTPSSGNTIYFGEGSWLTVV.

The chain couples TRBV7-2 to TRBJ1-2; maybe TRBD1 (5 bases). The CDR3 length is 15 residues. The V gene's germline CDR1 is SGHTA and CDR2 FQGNSA. The V end lost 2 bases, the J end lost 3 bases, and 13 bases lay between the germline ends. The CDR3: CASSLSWGGDYGYTF. CDR3 nucleotides: TGTGCCAGCAGCTTATCTTGGGGCGGAGACTATGGCTACACCTTC.

The gene calls are TRBV2 and TRBJ1-5; D unresolved. The CDR3 is 13 amino acids. Germline assignment: CDR1 SNHLY and CDR2 FYNNEI. The germline V and J ends were trimmed by 4 bases and 8 bases, with 12 bases remaining between them. The CDR3 is CASSGEDGKPQHF. The CDR3 DNA is TGTGCCAGCAGTGGCGAGGACGGGAAGCCCCAGCATTTT.

Notes on this clone: One end of the junction does not line up with germline, which may come from a read error. The chain recombines TRBV5-1 with TRBJ2-5; D may be TRBD2 (5 bases). The CDR3 is 14 amino acids. Germline CDR1 reads SGHRS; CDR2 reads YFSETQ. The CDR3 loop reads CASSLIGEGETQYF. As DNA, the CDR3 is TGTGCCAGCAGCTTGATCGGGGAAGGGGAGACCCAGTACTTC.

The rearrangement links TRBV19 to TRBJ1-6; a possible D gene is TRBD1 (6 bases). CDR1 and CDR2 from the germline V gene are LNHDA and SQIVND (reference sequence). The V end was cut by 1 base, the J end by 9 bases, with 13 bases between. The CDR3 extends over 15 amino acids. CDR3 nucleotides: TGTGCCAGTAGTATAGTTCCGGGGGCTAGTTCACCCCTCCACTTT. This codes for CASSIVPGASSPLHF.

In the case of this clone: Compared with germline, one end of the junction differs, possibly owing to a read error. This sequence joins TRBV6-1 and TRBJ1-2; no definite D call. The CDR3 runs to 13 residues. Germline V gene lookup returns CDR1 MNHNS and CDR2 SASEGT. CDR3 DNA: TGTGCCATCAGTGAGTCGGAGAACTATGGCTACACCTTC. It encodes CAISESENYGYTF.

This clone is medium-sized within its sample. The J gene is TRBJ2-3, the V gene TRBV6-5; 11 nucleotides line up with TRBD2. The length of the CDR3 is 15 residues. V lost 0 bases to trimming and J lost 14 bases; unmatched junction nucleotides: 10. The germline CDR1 and CDR2 sequences are MNHEY and SVGAGI. The CDR3 coding sequence is TGTGCCAGCAGTTACTCGTCTAGCGGGGGGCCCCTCACGTATTTT. It yields the protein CASSYSSSGGPLTYF.

This chain uses TRBV5-1 with TRBJ1-1; D uncertain. The V gene lost 2 bases and the J gene lost 4 bases, with 12 bases spanning the gap. This CDR3 comprises 14 residues. Germline V gene lookup returns CDR1 SGHRS and CDR2 YFSETQ. For the CDR3, the DNA is TGCGCCAGCAGCTTTAGAGGGCTTGGCACTGAAGCTTTCTTT. Translated, it gives CASSFRGLGTEAFF.